These T cell receptor beta chains were read from a single sample in a study of CD8 T cells in Susac syndrome. TCRdb re-called the immunoSEQ multiplex PCR reads through MiXCR, storing one row per CDR3 protein. The sample has a few hundred thousand distinct CDR3 sequences, 92% seen once; the top ten hold about 0.07%. Input material: CD4+ T cells from PBMCs. Receptor source: a human donor with multiple sclerosis. CDR3s include the opening cysteine and the closing phenylalanine or tryptophan. D genes are given only for firm matches. Where a row states a size, it is once, few, many or the class of an expanded clone; other rows omit it.

clone size	J gene	D gene	V gene	CDR3 protein	CDR3 DNA
.	TRBJ1-1	.	TRBV29-1	CSVDPGHMNTEAFF	TGCAGCGTTGATCCGGGACATATGAACACTGAAGCTTTCTTT
once	TRBJ2-1	TRBD1	TRBV6-5	CASSYSEGGVSHEQFF	TGTGCCAGCAGTTACTCTGAAGGGGGCGTTTCCCATGAGCAGTTCTTC
.	TRBJ1-4	.	TRBV14	CASSNDTRNEKLFF	TGTGCCAGCAGTAACGACACCCGGAATGAAAAACTGTTTTTT
.	TRBJ1-1	TRBD1	TRBV25-1	CASNEPGQGAPEAFF	TGTGCCAGCAATGAGCCGGGACAGGGTGCGCCGGAAGCTTTCTTT
.	TRBJ2-3	.	TRBV11-2	CASSLGWSTDTQYF	TGTGCCAGCAGCTTAGGTTGGAGCACAGATACGCAGTATTTT
.	TRBJ1-5	TRBD1	TRBV19	CASTLDRGFSEPQHF	TGTGCCAGTACTCTTGACAGGGGGTTTAGTGAGCCCCAGCATTTT
.	TRBJ1-5	TRBD1	TRBV24-1	CATSSGTGGYSNQPQHF	TGTGCCACCAGCTCCGGGACAGGCGGTTATAGCAATCAGCCCCAGCATTTT
.	TRBJ2-4	TRBD2	TRBV6-1	CASSERGKNIQYF	TGTGCCAGCAGCGAGCGGGGCAAAAACATTCAGTACTTC
once	TRBJ2-3	.	TRBV30	CAWAQDTQYF	TGTGCCTGGGCTCAGGATACGCAGTATTTT
.	TRBJ2-2	TRBD2	TRBV12-3/TRBV12-4	CASRLSGGNTGELFF	TGTGCCAGCAGGTTAAGCGGGGGGAACACCGGGGAGCTGTTTTTT
.	TRBJ2-1	.	TRBV9	CASGISSRDEQFF	TGTGCCAGCGGTATATCCTCTCGTGATGAGCAGTTCTTC
.	TRBJ2-1	.	TRBV5-1	CASSLRTDAYNEQFF	TGCGCCAGCAGCTTGCGGACGGACGCATACAATGAGCAGTTCTTC
.	TRBJ2-7	.	TRBV6-6	CASSYTDGEQYF	TGTGCCAGCAGTTACACGGATGGCGAGCAGTACTTC
.	TRBJ1-1	.	TRBV5-1	CASSTSDTVNQAFF	TGCGCCAGCAGCACCTCGGACACGGTCAACCAAGCTTTCTTT
few	TRBJ2-1	TRBD1	TRBV5-4	CASSLGPGGFREQFF	TGTGCCAGCAGCTTGGGTCCAGGGGGATTCAGGGAGCAGTTCTTC
.	TRBJ2-3	.	TRBV5-1	CASSILGAPDTQYF	TGCGCCAGCAGCATCCTCGGCGCTCCAGATACGCAGTATTTT
.	TRBJ2-3	TRBD2	TRBV15	CATSRGGAGRLTDTQYF	TGTGCCACCAGCAGAGGGGGAGCGGGGCGCCTCACAGATACGCAGTATTTT
once	TRBJ2-3	TRBD2	TRBV12-3/TRBV12-4	CASRRLAGITDTQYF	TGTGCCAGCAGAAGACTAGCGGGGATCACAGATACGCAGTATTTT
.	TRBJ2-1	.	TRBV29-1	CSVRDTRGGEQFF	TGCAGCGTTAGGGATACCAGAGGGGGTGAGCAGTTCTTC
.	TRBJ1-1	.	TRBV20-1	CSAQALTEAFF	TGCAGTGCTCAAGCCCTCACTGAAGCTTTCTTT
.	TRBJ1-5	.	TRBV7-2	CASSPGLRSNQPQHF	TGTGCCAGCAGCCCAGGGTTACGTAGCAATCAGCCCCAGCATTTT
.	TRBJ2-1	.	TRBV7-3	CASSLFRGPEQFF	TGTGCCAGCAGCTTATTCAGGGGCCCTGAGCAGTTCTTC
.	TRBJ2-7	.	TRBV29-1	CSAASSEGLEQYF	TGCAGCGCCGCCTCATCGGAGGGGCTCGAGCAGTACTTC
.	TRBJ1-2	.	TRBV20-1	CSAREGTNYGYTF	TGCAGTGCTAGAGAAGGGACGAACTATGGCTACACCTTC
.	TRBJ2-5	TRBD2	TRBV2	CASRPGLAGGRETQYF	TGTGCCAGCAGGCCCGGACTAGCGGGGGGGCGGGAGACCCAGTACTTC
.	TRBJ2-1	TRBD2	TRBV20-1	CSARENGRALRNEQFF	TGCAGTGCTAGAGAGAACGGGAGGGCCCTCCGTAATGAGCAGTTCTTC
.	TRBJ1-1	TRBD1	TRBV7-2	CASRYGQGPTEAFF	TGTGCCAGCAGGTACGGACAGGGGCCCACTGAAGCTTTCTTT
.	TRBJ2-7	TRBD2	TRBV29-1	CSVGTSGIYEQYF	TGCAGCGTGGGGACTAGCGGAATCTACGAGCAGTACTTC
.	TRBJ1-1	.	TRBV29-1	CSVSEGGSTEAFF	TGCAGCGTCTCCGAGGGGGGGAGCACTGAAGCTTTCTTT
.	TRBJ2-5	TRBD2	TRBV6-5	CASSPLAGEETQYF	TGTGCCAGCAGTCCCTTAGCGGGAGAAGAGACCCAGTACTTC
.	TRBJ1-2	.	TRBV7-9	CASSPLRGNYGYTF	TGTGCCAGCAGCCCACTTAGGGGGAACTATGGCTACACCTTC
once	TRBJ2-3	TRBD1	TRBV5-1	CASSFRGKGDTQYF	TGCGCCAGCAGCTTCAGGGGGAAGGGAGATACGCAGTATTTT
.	TRBJ2-7	.	TRBV6-2/TRBV6-3	CASKERARPHEQYF	TGTGCCAGCAAGGAGAGGGCCCGTCCCCACGAGCAGTACTTC
.	TRBJ2-7	TRBD1	TRBV29-1	CSVLGQGTYEQYF	TGCAGCGTTTTGGGACAGGGAACCTACGAGCAGTACTTC
.	TRBJ1-1	.	TRBV30	CAWSQQGHTEAFF	TGTGCCTGGAGTCAACAGGGCCACACTGAAGCTTTCTTT
.	TRBJ1-2	.	TRBV28	CASSSIGPYGYTF	TGTGCCAGCAGTAGCATAGGACCCTATGGCTACACCTTC
.	TRBJ1-1	.	TRBV5-1	CASSMAQGANTEAFF	TGCGCCAGCAGCATGGCTCAAGGCGCTAACACTGAAGCTTTCTTT
.	TRBJ2-1	TRBD2	TRBV6-2/TRBV6-3	CASSSWGGTDNEQFF	TGTGCCAGCAGCTCCTGGGGGGGGACGGACAATGAGCAGTTCTTC
.	TRBJ2-3	.	TRBV6-5	CASSYYGTSTDTQYF	TGTGCCAGCAGTTACTATGGGACTAGCACAGATACGCAGTATTTT
.	TRBJ1-4	TRBD1	TRBV2	CASRVTGGKLFF	TGTGCCAGCAGAGTAACAGGGGGAAAACTGTTTTTT
.	TRBJ1-2	TRBD1	TRBV12-3/TRBV12-4	CASSSGQVALNYGYTF	TGTGCCAGCAGTTCGGGACAGGTAGCCCTTAACTATGGCTACACCTTC
.	TRBJ1-1	.	TRBV7-2	CASSFSPGSGTEAFF	TGTGCCAGCAGCTTTTCGCCAGGGTCTGGGACTGAAGCTTTCTTT
.	TRBJ2-3	.	TRBV20-1	CSAREPRAGYF	TGCAGTGCTAGAGAACCCCGAGCGGGGTATTTT
.	TRBJ2-4	TRBD1	TRBV29-1	CSVALTGAPNIQYF	TGCAGCGTCGCTTTGACAGGGGCCCCAAACATTCAGTACTTC
.	TRBJ1-4	.	TRBV7-9	CASSLGGLPGEKLFF	TGTGCCAGCAGCTTAGGTGGCCTCCCGGGCGAAAAACTGTTTTTT
.	TRBJ1-6	.	TRBV2	CASTRLDSYNSPLHF	TGTGCCAGCACCCGCCTGGACTCCTATAATTCACCCCTCCACTTT
.	TRBJ1-1	.	TRBV3-1	CASSQDLGKHDEAFF	TGTGCCAGCAGCCAAGATCTGGGAAAGCATGATGAAGCTTTCTTT
.	TRBJ2-1	.	TRBV15	CATSRGLRDISYNEQFF	TGTGCCACCAGCAGAGGGTTAAGGGACATATCCTACAATGAGCAGTTCTTC
.	TRBJ1-3	TRBD1	TRBV30	CAWSEGAVGNTIYF	TGTGCCTGGAGTGAGGGGGCGGTTGGAAACACCATATATTTT